This entry is about one TCR beta chain. This sample stems from a study of blood T cell repertoires in COVID-19. Per the germline V gene, CDR1 is LNHDA and CDR2 is SQIVND (reference sequence). With V trimmed by 10 bases and J by 10 bases, 7 bases remained unmatched. The CDR3 is 13 residues long. Profiling relied on immunoSEQ multiplex PCR, and the TCRdb table lists in-frame clones only, not all of them. The table has around 100,000 clones, around 89% seen once. Material: peripheral blood. The rearrangement joins TRBV19 to TRBJ1-6; TRBD1 aligns across 10 bases. The TCR originated in a woman between 45 and 65 years old with acute or convalescent COVID-19. The DNA of the CDR3 is TGTGCCACCCGGGACAGGGGAGGATCACCCCTCCACTTT. Protein: CATRDRGGSPLHF.